This T cell receptor beta chain was profiled in a study of technical replicates of blood from several donors. The CDR3 totals 15 residues. Trimming cost V 3 bases and J 5 bases; bases outside gene matches: 3. Germline CDR1 reads SNHLY; CDR2 reads FYNNEI. The repertoire was sequenced with immunoSEQ multiplex PCR; TCRdb's copy has only in-frame clones and lacks some. The data contain 74,000 or so clones, just over 95% of them singletons. The sample was T cells isolated from PBMCs. The receptor comes from a human donor in good health. The chain links TRBV2 to TRBJ1-4; TRBD1 agrees at 10 bases. The CDR3 is CASSDPGQGNEKLFF. The DNA for the CDR3 is TGTGCCAGCAGTGATCCGGGACAGGGGAATGAAAAACTGTTTTTT. The whole variable domain, remainder taken from reference TRBV2 and TRBJ1-4, is EPEVTQTPSHQVTQMGQEVILRCVPISNHLYFYWYRQILGQKVEFLVSFYNNEISEKSEIFDDQFSVERPDGSNFTLKIRSTKLEDSAMYFCASSDPGQGNEKLFFGSGTQLSVL.